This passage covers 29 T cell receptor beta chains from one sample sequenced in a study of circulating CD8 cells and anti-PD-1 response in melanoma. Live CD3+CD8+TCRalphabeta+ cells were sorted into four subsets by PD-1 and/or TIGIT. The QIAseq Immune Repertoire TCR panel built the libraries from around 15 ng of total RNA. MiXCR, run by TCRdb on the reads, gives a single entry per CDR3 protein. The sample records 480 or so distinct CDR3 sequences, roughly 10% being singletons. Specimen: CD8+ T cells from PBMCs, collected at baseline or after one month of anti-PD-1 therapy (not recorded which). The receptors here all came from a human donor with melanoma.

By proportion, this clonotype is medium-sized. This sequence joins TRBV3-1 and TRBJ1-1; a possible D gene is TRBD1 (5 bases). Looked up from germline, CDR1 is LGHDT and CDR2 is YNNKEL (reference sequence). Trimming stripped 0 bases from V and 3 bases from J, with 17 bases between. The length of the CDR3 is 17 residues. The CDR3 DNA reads TGTGCCAGCAGCCAAGAAGGGACCTTCTATACTTACACTGAAGCTTTCTTT. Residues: CASSQEGTFYTYTEAFF.

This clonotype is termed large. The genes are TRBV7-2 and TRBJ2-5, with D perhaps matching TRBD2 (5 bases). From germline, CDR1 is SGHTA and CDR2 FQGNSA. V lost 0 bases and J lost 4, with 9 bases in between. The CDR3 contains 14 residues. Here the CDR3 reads CASSLARTSETQYF. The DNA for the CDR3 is TGTGCCAGCAGCTTAGCTAGGACTTCAGAGACCCAGTACTTC.

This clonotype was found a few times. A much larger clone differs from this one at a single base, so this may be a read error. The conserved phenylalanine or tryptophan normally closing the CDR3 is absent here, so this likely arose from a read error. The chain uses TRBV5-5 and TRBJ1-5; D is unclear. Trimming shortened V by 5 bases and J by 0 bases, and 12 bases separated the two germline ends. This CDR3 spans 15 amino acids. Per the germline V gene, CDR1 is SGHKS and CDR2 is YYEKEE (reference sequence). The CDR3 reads CASSELVGSNQPQHL. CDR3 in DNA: TGTGCCAGCAGTGAATTAGTCGGTAGCAATCAGCCCCAGCATCTT.

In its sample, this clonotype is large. The CDR3 spells CASSPLTWTGELFF. In DNA, the CDR3 is TGTGCCAGCAGCCCCCTTACGTGGACCGGGGAGCTGTTTTTT. The V call is TRBV5-4, the J call TRBJ2-2; D not certain. Germline assignment: CDR1 SGHNT and CDR2 YYREEE (reference sequence). This CDR3 has 14 amino acids. The V end was cut by 4 bases, the J end by 5 bases, with 12 bases between.

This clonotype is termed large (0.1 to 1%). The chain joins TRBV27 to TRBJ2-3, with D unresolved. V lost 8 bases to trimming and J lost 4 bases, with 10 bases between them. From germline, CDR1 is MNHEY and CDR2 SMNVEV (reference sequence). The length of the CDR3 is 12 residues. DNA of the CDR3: TGTGCCAGCGGCGTCGGACCAGATACGCAGTATTTT. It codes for CASGVGPDTQYF.

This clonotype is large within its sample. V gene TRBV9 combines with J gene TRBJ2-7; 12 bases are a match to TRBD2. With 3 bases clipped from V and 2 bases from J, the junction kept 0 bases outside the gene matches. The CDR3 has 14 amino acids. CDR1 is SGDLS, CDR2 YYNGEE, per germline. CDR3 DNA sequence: TGTGCCAGCAGCGGACTAGCGGGGGCCTACGAGCAGTACTTC. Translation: CASSGLAGAYEQYF.

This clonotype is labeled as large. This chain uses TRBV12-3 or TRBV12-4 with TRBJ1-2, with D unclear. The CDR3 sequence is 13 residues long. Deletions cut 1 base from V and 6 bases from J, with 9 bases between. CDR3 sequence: CASSLEPRDGYTF. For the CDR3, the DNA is TGTGCCAGCAGTTTAGAGCCAAGGGATGGCTACACCTTC.

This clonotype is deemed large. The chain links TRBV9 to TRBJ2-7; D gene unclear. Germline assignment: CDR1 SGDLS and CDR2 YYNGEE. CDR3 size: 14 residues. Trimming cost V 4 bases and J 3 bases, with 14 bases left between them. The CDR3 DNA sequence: TGTGCCAGCAGCCCGAATAACGGAGACTACGAGCAGTACTTC. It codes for CASSPNNGDYEQYF.

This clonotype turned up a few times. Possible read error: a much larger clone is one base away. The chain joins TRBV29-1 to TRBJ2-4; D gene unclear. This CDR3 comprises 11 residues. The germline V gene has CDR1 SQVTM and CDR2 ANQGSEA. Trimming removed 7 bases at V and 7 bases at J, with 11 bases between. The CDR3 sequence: CSGRAFNIQYF. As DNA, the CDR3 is TGCAGCGGTAGGGCTTTTAACATTCAGTACTTC. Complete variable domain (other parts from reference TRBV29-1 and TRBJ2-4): SAVISQKPSRDICQRGTSLTIQCQVDSQVTMMFWYRQQPGQSLTLIATANQGSEATYESGFVIDKFPISRPNLTFSTLTVSNMSPEDSSIYLCSGRAFNIQYFGAGTRLSVL.

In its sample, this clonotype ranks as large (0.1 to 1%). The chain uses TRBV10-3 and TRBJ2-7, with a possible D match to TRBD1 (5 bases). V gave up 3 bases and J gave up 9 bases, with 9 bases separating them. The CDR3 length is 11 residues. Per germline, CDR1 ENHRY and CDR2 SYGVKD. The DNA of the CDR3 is TGTGCCATCAGTGACAGGGATACGCAGTACTTC. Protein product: CAISDRDTQYF.

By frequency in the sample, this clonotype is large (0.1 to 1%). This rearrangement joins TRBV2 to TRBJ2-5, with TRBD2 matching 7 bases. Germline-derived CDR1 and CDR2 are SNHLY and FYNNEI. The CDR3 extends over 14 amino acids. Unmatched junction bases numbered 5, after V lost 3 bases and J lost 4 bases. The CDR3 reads CASSDYPSGETQYF. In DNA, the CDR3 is TGTGCCAGCAGTGACTATCCTAGCGGAGAGACCCAGTACTTC.

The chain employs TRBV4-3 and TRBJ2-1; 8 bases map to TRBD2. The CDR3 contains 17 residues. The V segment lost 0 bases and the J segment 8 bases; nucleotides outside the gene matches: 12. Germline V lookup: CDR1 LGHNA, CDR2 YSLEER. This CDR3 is CASSQDRRTSPPYEQFF. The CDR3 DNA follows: TGCGCCAGCAGCCAAGATAGGCGGACTAGCCCCCCTTATGAGCAGTTCTTC.

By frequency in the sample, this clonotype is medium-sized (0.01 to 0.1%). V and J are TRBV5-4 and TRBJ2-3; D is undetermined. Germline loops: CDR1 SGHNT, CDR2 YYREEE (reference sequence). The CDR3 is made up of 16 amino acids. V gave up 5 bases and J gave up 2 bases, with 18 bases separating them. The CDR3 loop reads CASRHETGPITDTQYF. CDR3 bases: TGTGCCAGCAGACACGAAACCGGGCCCATCACAGATACGCAGTATTTT. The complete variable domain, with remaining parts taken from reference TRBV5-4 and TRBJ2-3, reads ETGVTQSPTHLIKTRGQQVTLRCSSQSGHNTVSWYQQALGQGPQFIFQYYREEENGRGNFPPRFSGLQFPNYSSELNVNALELDDSALYLCASRHETGPITDTQYFGPGTRLTVL.

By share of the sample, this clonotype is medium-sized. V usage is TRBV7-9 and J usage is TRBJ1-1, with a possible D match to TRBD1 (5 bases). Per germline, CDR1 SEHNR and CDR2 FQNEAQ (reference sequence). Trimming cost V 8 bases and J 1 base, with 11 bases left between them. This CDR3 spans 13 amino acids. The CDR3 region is CASSHGGNTEAFF. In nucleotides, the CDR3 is TGTGCCAGCTCCCACGGGGGGAACACTGAAGCTTTCTTT.

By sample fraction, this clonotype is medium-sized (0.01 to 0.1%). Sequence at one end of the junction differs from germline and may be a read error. CDR3 region: CAGSYDVRAGQQETQYF. CDR3 DNA sequence: TGTGCCGGCAGTTACGACGTTCGAGCGGGGCAACAAGAGACCCAGTACTTC. The chain combines TRBV6-2 or TRBV6-3 with TRBJ2-5; TRBD2 matches 7 bases. The germline CDR1 and CDR2 sequences are MNHEY and SVGEGT. The CDR3 has 17 residues.

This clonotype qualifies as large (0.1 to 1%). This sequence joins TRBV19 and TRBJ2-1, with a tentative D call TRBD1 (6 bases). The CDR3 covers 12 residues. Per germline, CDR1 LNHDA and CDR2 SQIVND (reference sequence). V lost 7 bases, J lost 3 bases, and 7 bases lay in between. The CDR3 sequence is CASMTGYNEQFF. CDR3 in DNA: TGTGCCAGTATGACAGGCTACAATGAGCAGTTCTTC.

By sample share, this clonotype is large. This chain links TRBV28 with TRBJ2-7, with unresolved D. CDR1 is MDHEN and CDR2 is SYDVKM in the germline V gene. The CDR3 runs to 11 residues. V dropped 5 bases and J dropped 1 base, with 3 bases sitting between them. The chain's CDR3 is CASSESYEQYF. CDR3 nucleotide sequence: TGTGCCAGCAGTGAATCCTACGAGCAGTACTTC.

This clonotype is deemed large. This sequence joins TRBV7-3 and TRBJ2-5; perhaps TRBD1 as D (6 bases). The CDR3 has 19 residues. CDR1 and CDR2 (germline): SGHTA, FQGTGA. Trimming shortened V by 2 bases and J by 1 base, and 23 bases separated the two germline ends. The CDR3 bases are TGTGCCAGCAGCTTACGAGCCCCAGGGCTCCTGGGGGCCCAAGAGACCCAGTACTTC. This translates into CASSLRAPGLLGAQETQYF.

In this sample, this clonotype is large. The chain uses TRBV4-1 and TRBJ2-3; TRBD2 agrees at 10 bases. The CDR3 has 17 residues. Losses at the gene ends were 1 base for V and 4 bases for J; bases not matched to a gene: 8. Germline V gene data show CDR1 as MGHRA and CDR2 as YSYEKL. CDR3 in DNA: TGCGCCAGCAGCCAAGGGGCGAGCGGGGGGGCATCAGATACGCAGTATTTT. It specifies CASSQGASGGASDTQYF.

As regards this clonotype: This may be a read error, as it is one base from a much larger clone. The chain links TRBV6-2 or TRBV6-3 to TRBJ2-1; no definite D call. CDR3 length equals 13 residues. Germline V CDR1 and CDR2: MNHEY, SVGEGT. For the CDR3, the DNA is TGTGCCAGCAGTACACACGATAACCCAGAGCGGTTCTTC. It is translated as CASSTHDNPERFF.

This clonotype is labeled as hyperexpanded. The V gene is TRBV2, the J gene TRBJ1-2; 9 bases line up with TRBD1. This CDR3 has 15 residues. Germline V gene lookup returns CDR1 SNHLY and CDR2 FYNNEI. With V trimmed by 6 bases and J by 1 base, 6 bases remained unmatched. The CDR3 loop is CASRGTGGNNYGYTF. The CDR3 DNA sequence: TGTGCCAGCAGAGGTACAGGGGGCAATAACTATGGCTACACCTTC.

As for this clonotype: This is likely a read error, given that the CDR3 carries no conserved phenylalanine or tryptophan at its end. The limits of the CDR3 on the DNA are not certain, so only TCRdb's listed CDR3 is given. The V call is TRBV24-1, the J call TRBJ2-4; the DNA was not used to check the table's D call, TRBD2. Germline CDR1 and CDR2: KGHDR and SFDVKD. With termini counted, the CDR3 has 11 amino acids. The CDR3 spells CATKRPGPEQL.

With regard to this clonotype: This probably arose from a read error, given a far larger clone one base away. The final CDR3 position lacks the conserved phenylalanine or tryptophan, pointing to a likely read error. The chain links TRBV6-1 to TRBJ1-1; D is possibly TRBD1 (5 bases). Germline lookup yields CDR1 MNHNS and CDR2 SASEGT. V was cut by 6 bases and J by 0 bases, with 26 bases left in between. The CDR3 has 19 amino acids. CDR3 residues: CASRTQKRQTPEMNTEAFL. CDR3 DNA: TGTGCCAGCAGAACCCAGAAGAGACAGACCCCGGAAATGAACACTGAAGCTTTCCTT.

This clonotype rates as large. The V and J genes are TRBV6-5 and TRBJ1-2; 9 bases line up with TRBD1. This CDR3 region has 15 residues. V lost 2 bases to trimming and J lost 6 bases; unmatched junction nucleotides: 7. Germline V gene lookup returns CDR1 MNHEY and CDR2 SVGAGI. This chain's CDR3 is CASSYATGGTDGYTF. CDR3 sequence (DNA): TGTGCCAGCAGTTACGCGACAGGGGGAACAGATGGCTACACCTTC.

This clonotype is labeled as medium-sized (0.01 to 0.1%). The CDR3 loop reads CASSSPPDTQYF. In DNA, the CDR3 is TGTGCCAGCAGTTCCCCCCCAGATACGCAGTATTTT. V gene TRBV12-3 or TRBV12-4 combines with J gene TRBJ2-3; D gene uncertain. V shed 4 bases and J shed 4 bases, with 6 bases lying between them. This CDR3 is built from 12 residues.

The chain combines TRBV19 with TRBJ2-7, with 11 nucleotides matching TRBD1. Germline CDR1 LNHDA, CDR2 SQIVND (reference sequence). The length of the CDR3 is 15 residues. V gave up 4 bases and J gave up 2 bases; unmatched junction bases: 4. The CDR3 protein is CASSKPGQGAYEQYF. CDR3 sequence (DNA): TGTGCCAGTAGTAAACCGGGACAGGGGGCCTACGAGCAGTACTTC.

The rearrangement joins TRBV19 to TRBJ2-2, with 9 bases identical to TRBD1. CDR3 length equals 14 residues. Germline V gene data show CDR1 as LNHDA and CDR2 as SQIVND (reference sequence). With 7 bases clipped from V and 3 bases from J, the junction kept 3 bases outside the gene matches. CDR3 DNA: TGTGCCAGTACGGGACAGGGATACACCGGGGAGCTGTTTTTT. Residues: CASTGQGYTGELFF.

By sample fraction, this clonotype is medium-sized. Here the CDR3 DNA reads TGTGCCAGCAGCTTTGGGGACACTGGGGCCAACGTCCTGACTTTC. Translated: CASSFGDTGANVLTF. The J gene is TRBJ2-6, the V gene TRBV5-6; D perhaps matches TRBD1 (6 bases). Trimming removed 2 bases at V and 2 bases at J, with 8 bases between. Germline loops: CDR1 SGHDT, CDR2 YYEEEE. CDR3 length: 15 amino acids.

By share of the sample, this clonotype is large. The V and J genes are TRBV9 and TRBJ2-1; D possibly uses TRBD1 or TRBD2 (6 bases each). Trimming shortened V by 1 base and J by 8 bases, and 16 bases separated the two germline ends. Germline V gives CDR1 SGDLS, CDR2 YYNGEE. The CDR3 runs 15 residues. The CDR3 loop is CASSVWGALGDEQFF. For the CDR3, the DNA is TGTGCCAGCAGCGTATGGGGGGCCCTTGGGGATGAGCAGTTCTTC.